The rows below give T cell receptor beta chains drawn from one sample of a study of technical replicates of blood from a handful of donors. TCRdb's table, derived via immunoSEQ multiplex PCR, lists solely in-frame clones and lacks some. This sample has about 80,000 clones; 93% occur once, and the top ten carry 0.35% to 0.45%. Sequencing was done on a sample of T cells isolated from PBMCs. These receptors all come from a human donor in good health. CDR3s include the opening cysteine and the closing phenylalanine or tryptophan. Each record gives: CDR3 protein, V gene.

CASSPRDPTEQYF	TRBV11-2
CASGGPSISGEGQRRADTQYF	TRBV2
CASSSLAGTGGRNTEAFF	TRBV13
CASSRTRYKFF	TRBV28
CASGTGNEQFF	TRBV25-1
CASSDDRELTNEKLFF	TRBV4-2
CASRFGTSVYNEQFF	TRBV2
CASFRGLAGHYEQYF	TRBV6-6
CASSLIGTMNTEAFF	TRBV7-8
CASSPGRGQGYTF	TRBV6-5
CAATRDTLLKDEQFF	TRBV28
CASSPWATGGNEQFF	TRBV14
CAINSPGTNYEQYF	TRBV10-3
CATGLTGLGYGYTF	TRBV28
CASSVYGEETQYF	TRBV9
CASSLGQGNTEAFF	TRBV18
CASTVVGTGEGYTF	TRBV7-9
CASSRLTYEQYF	TRBV7-9
CASSQDFWGPVEQYF	TRBV4-1
CASSYSVQPQHF	TRBV6-6
CASSTRGGGSGETQYF	TRBV7-7
CASSQYVGEVEEQYF	TRBV23-1
CASSLPQREGLNEQFF	TRBV4-1
CASSFADIIIHGYTF	TRBV7-9
CASSPQRDTQYF	TRBV7-8
CASTPPPGQGFYEQYF	TRBV28
CASSDTGGYPQHF	TRBV10-1
CASSYFRGSYEQYF	TRBV6-5
CSVERGNEQFF	TRBV29-1
CSREDEAFF	TRBV20-1
CASSLGQGAGYEQYF	TRBV7-3
CASGRTGISSGANVLTF	TRBV27
CASSLGAFTYGYTF	TRBV7-2
CASSQEPMTSGSYEQYF	TRBV4-2
CASSYEPYTEAFF	TRBV6-6
CASSHGTEQYF	TRBV14
CASSLDGGYNEQFF	TRBV18
CASSFRGGDQPQHF	TRBV6-5
CASSLTISDTEAFF	TRBV28
CASSFYLKREWGTDTQYF	TRBV7-2
CASSLTGTGNEQFF	TRBV5-4
CASSHVEREVNEQFF	TRBV4-3
CASSILDREGSSYEQYF	TRBV19
CASRFLAAGVETQYF	TRBV28
CAWSVGGNQPQHF	TRBV30
CASSLDSSYSNQPQHF	TRBV6-5
CASRSAGNTEAFF	TRBV6-5
CASSRRATGSIYEQYF	TRBV5-1
CASSETGDYEQYF	TRBV19
CAISEDGGSYGYTF	TRBV10-3
CASSLWSSYEQYF	TRBV11-2
CASSTISGNTEAFF	TRBV11-2
CSVGGVNTEAFF	TRBV29-1
CSVDLGGTEAFF	TRBV29-1
CASSQIGISGGIGDNEQFF	TRBV27
CASSIYSGTYTDTQYF	TRBV7-8
CASIKRETEAFF	TRBV19
CASNINRSTGELFF	TRBV6-1